The 5 T cell receptor beta chains below all came from one sample that was sequenced in a study of blood T cell repertoires in COVID-19. Sequencing used immunoSEQ multiplex PCR; TCRdb keeps in-frame clones, though not all of them. The sample yields 90,000 to 120,000 clones, about 89% seen once. Material for sequencing was peripheral blood. The receptors shown here come from a human donor in a cohort sampled during active COVID-19.

The rearrangement joins TRBV5-5 to TRBJ1-6, with TRBD1 matching 7 bases. The V and J ends lost 2 bases and 7 bases, in that order; junction bases with no gene match: 3. CDR3 length: 14 amino acids. Germline V CDR1 and CDR2: SGHKS, YYEKEE (reference sequence). CDR3 region: CASSFGQVNSPLHF. CDR3 nucleotides: TGTGCCAGCAGCTTCGGACAGGTCAATTCACCCCTCCACTTT.

The CDR3, as DNA: TGCGCCAGCAGCTCCGGACAGGTTGGTGGGAATTCACCCCTCCACTTT. Protein product: CASSSGQVGGNSPLHF. The V and J genes are TRBV5-1 and TRBJ1-6; 7 positions agree with TRBD1. CDR3 length: 16 amino acids. Germline CDR1 is SGHRS and CDR2 is YFSETQ. V lost 3 bases to trimming and J lost 7 bases; unmatched junction nucleotides: 10.

The chain uses TRBV7-2 and TRBJ2-1; the D is unclear. Germline V lookup: CDR1 SGHTA, CDR2 FQGNSA. The V end lost 1 base, the J end lost 6 bases, and 16 bases lay between the germline ends. This CDR3 is built from 16 residues. CDR3 DNA sequence: TGTGCCAGCAGCTTAGAGTTGCTGGCACCTAGCAATGAGCAGTTCTTC. Encoded protein: CASSLELLAPSNEQFF.

This chain links TRBV7-9 with TRBJ2-7; 7 bases are shared with TRBD2. V shed 5 bases, J shed 6 bases, and the junction held 4 bases outside the gene matches. This CDR3 has 12 residues. The germline V gene has CDR1 SEHNR and CDR2 FQNEAQ (reference sequence). CDR3 DNA sequence: TGTGCCAGCAGCCCCACGGGGGGCGAGCAGTACTTC. It encodes CASSPTGGEQYF.

The chain links TRBV2 to TRBJ1-4, with no clear D. The CDR3 covers 17 residues. Germline assignment: CDR1 SNHLY and CDR2 FYNNEI. The germline V and J ends were trimmed by 4 bases and 5 bases, with 20 bases remaining between them. The CDR3 sequence is CASSAFRGGDSNEKLFF. CDR3 nucleotides: TGTGCCAGCAGTGCTTTCCGAGGCGGGGATTCCAATGAAAAACTGTTTTTT.